The clone carrying this T cell receptor beta chain came up many times. Its antigen remains unidentified. The data originate from a study of CD8+CD57+ T cells in acquired aplastic anemia. Across the study: CD4+ cells from healthy donors averaged approximately 11 million reads.

Broader study findings: Between patients and controls, about 31 CD8+ CDR3 sequences were found in common. Patients versus controls showed no significant CD8+ Simpson's diversity difference.

The V end lost 7 bases, the J end lost 0 bases, and 9 bases lay between the germline ends. CDR3 length equals 13 residues. CDR1 and CDR2 (germline): LNHNV, YYDKDF (reference sequence). Using genomic DNA as the template, TCR beta VDJ and CDR3 profiling was carried out. MiXCR, applied by TCRdb to the reads, yields one record per CDR3 protein. The table records over 200,000 distinct CDR3 sequences, roughly 55% of them present only once. Material for sequencing was sorted CD4+, CD8+, or CD8+CD57+ T cells (not recorded which) from PBMCs. V gene TRBV15 combines with J gene TRBJ2-5; possibly TRBD2 for D (5 bases). The TCR was taken from a human donor in good health. The CDR3 nucleotides read TGTGCCACCAACGGGGTGTACCAAGAGACCCAGTACTTC. Protein sequence: CATNGVYQETQYF.